Given below is one T cell receptor beta chain in context. Its specificity is not known. The source of the sample is a study of cytomegalovirus exposure and HLA in healthy donors. Study-wide results and limits: CMV serostatus was the only recorded immune exposure for donors. One cluster of highly shared sequence variants probably arose as a sequencing artifact. Among TCR beta chains, those listed as cytomegalovirus-associated numbered around 180. Reports showed the classifier diagnosing cytomegalovirus status with high specificity and sensitivity.

Trimming removed 6 bases from V and 4 bases from J, with 19 bases in between. The CDR3 has 16 amino acids. CDR1 and CDR2 from the germline V gene are MGHDK and SYGVNS. A multiplex PCR was run with 60 Vbeta primers and 13 Jbeta primers. Only in-frame clones appear in the TCRdb table, and some are missing; sequencing was by immunoSEQ multiplex PCR. The sample yields 110,000 to 150,000 clones, 70% to 85% seen once. The chain carries TRBV25-1 and TRBJ1-3; maybe TRBD1 (6 bases). This receptor was taken from a woman between 40 and 50 years old in good health and CMV-seronegative. Sequenced input: PBMCs. The chain's CDR3 is CASSRGGGPRGNTIYF. In DNA, the CDR3 is TGTGCCAGCAGCCGCGGGGGGGGCCCCCGGGGAAACACCATATATTTT.